This T cell receptor beta chain is from a study of T cell responses to AZD1222 COVID-19 vaccine. Generated by immunoSEQ multiplex PCR, the TCRdb table keeps only in-frame clones and is missing some. The top ten hold about 2.3% of the sample, which has about 140,000 clones, almost 95% seen once. CDR3 size: 13 residues. Germline lookup yields CDR1 MRHNA and CDR2 SNTAGT. V gave up 3 bases and J gave up 1 base, with 6 bases separating them. The chain carries TRBV6-4 and TRBJ1-1; tentatively, D is TRBD1 (5 bases). The receptor comes from an adult in good health. The material was peripheral blood, obtained on day 0 of AZD1222 vaccination. CDR3 in amino acids: CASSDGANTEAFF. CDR3 in DNA: TGTGCCAGCAGTGATGGGGCGAACACTGAAGCTTTCTTT.